These 3 T cell receptor beta chains were sequenced from one sample in a study of tumor-infiltrating T cells and Merkel cell polyomavirus. Overall study context: The study examined CD8+ T cells specific for the Merkel cell polyomavirus KLL epitope.

All patients' tumors stained robustly positive for Merkel cell polyomavirus Large T antigen by immunohistochemistry. The data were produced by immunoSEQ multiplex PCR, yet TCRdb's version contains in-frame clones alone and is incomplete. The data hold about 25,000 clones, with around 90% observed a single time. Sequencing was done on a sample of lymph node tissue. The origin of the receptors is a man aged 50 or older with Merkel cell carcinoma.

V gene TRBV30 combines with J gene TRBJ2-7; maybe TRBD2 (6 bases). V was pared by 5 bases and J by 5 bases, with 10 bases between. CDR1 is GTSNPN, CDR2 SVGIG, per germline (reference sequence). CDR3 size: 11 residues. CDR3 sequence reads: CAWGASDEQYF. CDR3 nucleotides: TGTGCCTGGGGGGCTAGCGACGAGCAGTACTTC.

The rearrangement uses TRBV12-5 and TRBJ2-7; 10 nucleotides align to TRBD2. Germline CDR1 and CDR2: LGHNT and FRNRAP. V trimming: 1 base; J trimming: 0 bases; junction bases outside the gene matches: 12. The CDR3 sequence is 19 residues long. For the CDR3, the DNA is TGTGCTAGTGGTTTGGAAGGTGGGACTAGCGTAAAAAGCTCCTACGAGCAGTACTTC. Its translation is CASGLEGGTSVKSSYEQYF.

The chain has TRBV7-9 and TRBJ2-1, with 12 bases identical to TRBD2. J lost 5 bases, V lost 3 bases, and 2 bases had no gene match. CDR1 SEHNR and CDR2 FQNEAQ come from the germline V gene (reference sequence). CDR3 length: 15 residues. CDR3 loop: CASSFGLAGNNEQFF. DNA of the CDR3: TGTGCCAGCAGCTTCGGACTAGCGGGGAACAATGAGCAGTTCTTC.